Following are 4 T cell receptor beta chains from one sample sequenced in a study of T cell clones after liver transplantation. Using immunoSEQ multiplex PCR, the repertoire was profiled, and TCRdb retains in-frame clones only, with some absent. The table includes approximately 70,000 clones, less than 90% detected once. The starting material was CD4+ T cells from blood, obtained roughly 48 months after liver transplant. The origin of the receptors is a human patient who received a liver transplant. The graft donor may have contributed some T cells.

In DNA form, the CDR3 reads TGTGCCAGCAGCGCGGGCGTGAGCGTAGGCACCTACGAGCAGTACTTC. It is translated as CASSAGVSVGTYEQYF. The chain uses TRBV9 and TRBJ2-7; D unresolved. The CDR3 is 16 residues long. With 3 bases removed from V and 2 bases from J, the gap between germline ends came to 18 bases. CDR1 and CDR2 from the germline V gene are SGDLS and YYNGEE.

The gene calls are TRBV7-5 and TRBJ2-7; no DNA check was done on the table's D call, TRBD1. TRBV7-5 is marked as a pseudogene. There are 11 residues in the CDR3. In DNA form, the CDR3 reads TGTGCCAGAAGCCCAATCTACGAGCAGTACTTC. It translates to CARSPIYEQYF.

The chain couples TRBV7-9 to TRBJ2-7; TRBD2 is a possible D gene (6 bases). This CDR3 has 15 residues. V was shortened by 4 bases and J by 2 bases, with 15 bases between the two germline ends. The germline V gene has CDR1 SEHNR and CDR2 FQNEAQ (reference sequence). CDR3 amino acids: CASSSQGGSAYEQYF. The DNA of the CDR3 is TGTGCCAGCAGCTCCCAGGGAGGCAGTGCCTACGAGCAGTACTTC.

The gene calls are TRBV28 and TRBJ2-5; perhaps TRBD1 as D (5 bases). Trimming took off 6 bases at V and 5 bases at J, with 10 bases between the two ends. CDR1 is MDHEN, CDR2 SYDVKM, per germline. The CDR3 contains 12 residues. In nucleotides, the CDR3 is TGTGCCAGCAGCCAGGGTGGGGAGACCCAGTACTTC. It specifies CASSQGGETQYF.